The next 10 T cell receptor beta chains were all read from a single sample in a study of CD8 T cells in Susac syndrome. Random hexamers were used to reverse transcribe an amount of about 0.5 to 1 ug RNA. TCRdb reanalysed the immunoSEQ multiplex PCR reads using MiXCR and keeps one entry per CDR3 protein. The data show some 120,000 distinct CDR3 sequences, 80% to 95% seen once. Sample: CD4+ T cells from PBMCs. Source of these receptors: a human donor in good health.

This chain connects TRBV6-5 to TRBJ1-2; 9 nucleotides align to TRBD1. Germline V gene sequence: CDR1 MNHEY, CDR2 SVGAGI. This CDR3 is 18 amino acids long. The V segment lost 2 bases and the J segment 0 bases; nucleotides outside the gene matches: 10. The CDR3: CASSYQPGQGLSNYGYTF. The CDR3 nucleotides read TGTGCCAGCAGTTACCAACCGGGACAGGGACTTTCTAACTATGGCTACACCTTC.

This chain's CDR3 is CASRVKVSTATNEKLFF. The CDR3, as DNA: TGTGCCAGCCGCGTTAAAGTCTCGACAGCAACTAATGAAAAACTGTTTTTT. This chain uses TRBV6-2 or TRBV6-3 with TRBJ1-4, with a weak D call TRBD1 (5 bases). This CDR3 is built from 17 residues. Trimming left V 8 bases short and J 0 bases short, with 19 bases between. The germline CDR1 and CDR2 sequences are MNHEY and SVGEGT.

The DNA of the CDR3 is TGCGCCAGCGCCGAGGTTGACACTGAAGCTTTCTTT. The encoded protein is CASAEVDTEAFF. V and J are TRBV5-1 and TRBJ1-1; D gene uncertain. This CDR3 region has 12 residues. V was pared by 7 bases and J by 3 bases, with 10 bases between. Looked up from germline, CDR1 is SGHRS and CDR2 is YFSETQ.

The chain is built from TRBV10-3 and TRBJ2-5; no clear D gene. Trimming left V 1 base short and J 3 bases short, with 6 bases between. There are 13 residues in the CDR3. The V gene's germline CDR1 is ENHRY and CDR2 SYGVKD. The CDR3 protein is CAISELRKETQYF. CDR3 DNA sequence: TGTGCCATCAGTGAGTTGCGAAAAGAGACCCAGTACTTC.

This CDR3 is CASSYGARTLSEQYF. CDR3 sequence (DNA): TGCGCCAGCAGCTACGGGGCCAGGACCCTCAGCGAGCAGTACTTC. The V gene is TRBV4-3, the J gene TRBJ2-7; D tentatively fits TRBD1 or TRBD2 (5 bases each). Trimming stripped 5 bases from V and 6 bases from J, with 20 bases between. The CDR3 covers 15 residues. From germline, CDR1 is LGHNA and CDR2 YSLEER.

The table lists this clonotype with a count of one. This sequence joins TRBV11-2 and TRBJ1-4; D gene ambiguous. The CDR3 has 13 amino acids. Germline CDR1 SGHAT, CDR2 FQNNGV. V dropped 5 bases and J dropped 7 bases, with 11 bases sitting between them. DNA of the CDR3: TGTGCCAGCAGCACGGGAGGAGGTGAAAAACTGTTTTTT. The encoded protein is CASSTGGGEKLFF. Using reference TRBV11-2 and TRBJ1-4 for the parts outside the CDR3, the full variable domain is EAGVAQSPRYKIIEKRQSVAFWCNPISGHATLYWYQQILGQGPKLLIQFQNNGVVDDSQLPKDRFSAERLKGVDSTLKIQPAKLEDSAVYLCASSTGGGEKLFFGSGTQLSVL.

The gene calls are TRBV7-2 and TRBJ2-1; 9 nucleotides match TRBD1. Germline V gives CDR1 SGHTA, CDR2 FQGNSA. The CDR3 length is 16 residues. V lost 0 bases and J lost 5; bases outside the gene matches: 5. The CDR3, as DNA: TGTGCCAGCAGCTTAGCCGGGACAGGGACTAACAATGAGCAGTTCTTC. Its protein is CASSLAGTGTNNEQFF.

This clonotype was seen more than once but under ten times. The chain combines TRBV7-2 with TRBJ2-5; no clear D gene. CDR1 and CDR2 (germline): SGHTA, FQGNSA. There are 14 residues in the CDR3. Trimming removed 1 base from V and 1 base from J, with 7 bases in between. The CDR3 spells CASSLVAVQETQYF. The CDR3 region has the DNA TGTGCCAGCAGCTTAGTGGCGGTCCAAGAGACCCAGTACTTC.

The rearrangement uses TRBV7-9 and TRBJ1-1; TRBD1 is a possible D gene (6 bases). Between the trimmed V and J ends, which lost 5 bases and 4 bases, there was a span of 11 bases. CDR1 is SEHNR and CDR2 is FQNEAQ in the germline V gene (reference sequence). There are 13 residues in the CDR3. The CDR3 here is CASSPGTRTEAFF. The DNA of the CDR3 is TGTGCCAGCAGCCCCGGGACACGCACTGAAGCTTTCTTT.

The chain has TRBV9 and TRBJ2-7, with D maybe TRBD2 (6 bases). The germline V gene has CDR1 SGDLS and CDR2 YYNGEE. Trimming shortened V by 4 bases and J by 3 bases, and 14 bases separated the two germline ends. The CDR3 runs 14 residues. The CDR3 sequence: CASSPGTLLYEQYF. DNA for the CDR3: TGTGCCAGCAGCCCGGGGACTCTCCTCTACGAGCAGTACTTC.